The present entry profiles one T cell receptor beta chain with its context. This record comes from a study of T cell clonotyping in hematopoietic cell transplantation. This CDR3 comprises 15 residues. The germline gives CDR1 LGHNA, CDR2 YSLEER. The ends were cut back, 1 base at V and 1 base at J, with 9 bases in the middle. Assay: immunoSEQ multiplex PCR; the TCRdb copy retains only in-frame clones and omits some. In the table there are 4,500 to 5,000 clones, about nine tenths of which are singletons. The chain links TRBV4-3 to TRBJ2-3; possibly TRBD2 for D (5 bases). This TCR was recovered from a man aged 40-49 years in good health. Some clones in this sample may be carry-over from other donors' samples. Sequenced material: peripheral blood mononuclear cells. The CDR3 is CASSQGNSGTDTQYF. CDR3 coding DNA: TGCGCCAGCAGCCAAGGGAATAGCGGCACAGATACGCAGTATTTT.